This passage covers 23 T cell receptor beta chains from one sample sequenced in a study of PD-1 blockade in classical Hodgkin lymphoma (dated by TCRdb to about 2020). The intended sense of this specimen's time point label: cycle 4 day 1 (C4D1), after more than 5 weeks of nivolumab. All trial patients had relapsed after autologous stem cell transplantation, with cohorts A, B and C differing in prior brentuximab vedotin exposure. Library preparation used the immunoSEQ multiplex PCR assay. TCRdb took this table from immuneACCESS and kept in-frame rearrangements with V and J called. Such tables lack part of the clones; where checked against another copy, unresolved V genes explain under half of the gap, and the rest is unexplained. Counted in this sample were 50,000 or so clones; 90% of them appeared once. The ten largest clonotypes hold approximately 15% of the sample. Sample: peripheral blood mononuclear cells (PBMCs), taken before the fourth cycle of nivolumab. Source of these receptors: a human donor with classical Hodgkin lymphoma.

The chain carries TRBV10-3 and TRBJ2-7; either TRBD1 or TRBD2 may supply D (6 bases each). V lost 9 bases and J 4 bases, leaving 16 bases between the germline ends. Germline CDR1 and CDR2: ENHRY and SYGVKD. The CDR3 consists of 13 residues. The CDR3 here is CAMGAGRGYEQYF. As DNA, the CDR3 is TGTGCCATGGGGGCGGGGCGCGGGTACGAGCAGTACTTC.

The chain carries TRBV18 and TRBJ1-1; the match to TRBD1 covers 9 bases. The J segment lost 4 bases and the V segment lost 6 bases, leaving 9 bases of the junction unmatched. The CDR3 runs to 15 residues. CDR1 KGHSH and CDR2 LQKENI come from the germline V gene. The CDR3 region is CASSGTGTVGTEAFF. As DNA, the CDR3 is TGTGCCAGCTCCGGGACAGGGACAGTCGGCACTGAAGCTTTCTTT.

This chain links TRBV2 with TRBJ2-5, with D unclear. Germline CDR1 is SNHLY and CDR2 is FYNNEI. The V and J ends lost 5 bases and 1 base respectively, with 2 bases between them. The CDR3 covers 11 residues. CDR3 bases: TGTGCCAGCAGTCCCCAAGAGACCCAGTACTTC. The encoded protein is CASSPQETQYF.

The V gene is TRBV6-5, the J gene TRBJ2-1; D gene ambiguous. The CDR3 loop spans 16 amino acids. V was shortened by 4 bases and J by 0 bases, with 13 bases between the two germline ends. The germline CDR1 and CDR2 sequences are MNHEY and SVGAGI. CDR3 region: CASSSPLLSSYNEQFF. The CDR3 region has the DNA TGTGCCAGCAGTTCTCCCCTTCTTAGCTCCTACAATGAGCAGTTCTTC.

The V and J genes are TRBV5-6 and TRBJ1-4; D unresolved. Germline CDR1 reads SGHDT; CDR2 reads YYEEEE. V dropped 2 bases and J dropped 5 bases, with 7 bases sitting between them. This CDR3 region has 13 residues. DNA for the CDR3: TGTGCCAGCAGCTTTATGGGAAATGAAAAACTGTTTTTT. Translated: CASSFMGNEKLFF.

The V call is TRBV13, the J call TRBJ2-6, with D tentatively TRBD1 or TRBD2 (5 bases each). CDR1 and CDR2 (germline): PRHDT, FYEKMQ (reference sequence). The CDR3 has 15 amino acids. Trimming shortened V by 7 bases and J by 2 bases, and 12 bases separated the two germline ends. The CDR3 region is CASTILGAGANVLTF. As DNA, the CDR3 is TGTGCCAGCACCATTCTGGGGGCTGGGGCCAACGTCCTGACTTTC.

The chain recombines TRBV21-1 with TRBJ1-1; the D call of TRBD1 is as the table states it, not checked on the DNA. TRBV21-1 is a pseudogene. CDR3 length equals 19 residues. The CDR3 protein is CASSKALCIQGEIDAEAFF. Here the CDR3 DNA reads TGTGCCAGCAGCAAAGCCCTTTGCATACAGGGGGAGATTGACGCTGAAGCTTTCTTT.

The chain is built from TRBV6-1 and TRBJ2-7, with D perhaps assigned TRBD1 or TRBD2 (7 bases each). Between the trimmed V and J ends, which lost 3 bases and 7 bases, there was a span of 25 bases. This CDR3 has 17 amino acids. Germline V gene lookup returns CDR1 MNHNS and CDR2 SASEGT. The CDR3 nucleotides read TGTGCCAGCAGTGAGAGGGGGGGACAGTTGGGAGCCCCAGAGCAGTACTTC. As protein: CASSERGGQLGAPEQYF.

This clone was seen only a few times. The chain combines TRBV30 with TRBJ1-2, with D uncertain. CDR1 and CDR2 (germline): GTSNPN, SVGIG (reference sequence). This CDR3 is 12 amino acids long. Trimming cost V 2 bases and J 6 bases, with 10 bases left between them. This chain's CDR3 is CAWSYGRNGYTF. The CDR3 coding sequence is TGTGCCTGGAGTTATGGGAGGAATGGCTACACCTTC. Filled out from reference TRBV30 and TRBJ1-2, the complete variable domain reads SQTIHQWPATLVQPVGSPLSLECTVEGTSNPNLYWYRQAAGRGLQLLFYSVGIGQISSEVPQNLSASRPQDRQFILSSKKLLLSDSGFYLCAWSYGRNGYTFGSGTRLTVV.

The chain carries TRBV7-3 and TRBJ2-7; a weak D match, TRBD1 (6 bases). Trimming removed 5 bases from V and 4 bases from J, with 18 bases in between. Looked up from germline, CDR1 is SGHTA and CDR2 is FQGTGA. The CDR3 has 15 residues. The CDR3 DNA sequence: TGTGCCAGCAGCCGAGCACCGGGACAAGGTTACGAGCAGTACTTC. It translates to CASSRAPGQGYEQYF.

The chain links TRBV29-1 to TRBJ1-3; 8 bases align to TRBD1. Trimming at V came to 6 bases and at J to 0 bases, leaving 4 bases not matched to a gene. This CDR3 is built from 14 residues. Germline CDR1 is SQVTM and CDR2 is ANQGSEA. In DNA form, the CDR3 reads TGCAGCGTGGGGGGACAGGCCTCTGGAAACACCATATATTTT. This gives the protein CSVGGQASGNTIYF.

The chain uses TRBV19 and TRBJ2-1, with D possibly matching TRBD2 (6 bases). Trimming left V 8 bases short and J 3 bases short, with 17 bases between. The CDR3 consists of 15 residues. The germline V gene encodes CDR1 LNHDA and CDR2 SQIVND (reference sequence). The CDR3 nucleotides read TGTGCCAGTGAAACTACTAGCAAAGGCTACAATGAGCAGTTCTTC. Translating gives CASETTSKGYNEQFF.

V and J are TRBV19 and TRBJ2-5; weak D call: TRBD1 (5 bases). V lost 10 bases and J 3 bases, leaving 15 bases between the germline ends. Germline V CDR1 and CDR2: LNHDA, SQIVND (reference sequence). The CDR3 runs 13 residues. As DNA, the CDR3 is TGTGCCACCATAGGTGGGGCAGAAGAGACCCAGTACTTC. It yields the protein CATIGGAEETQYF.

The chain employs TRBV4-1 and TRBJ2-5, with a possible D match to TRBD1 (5 bases). The germline CDR1 and CDR2 sequences are MGHRA and YSYEKL. The V gene lost 2 bases and the J gene lost 3 bases, with 13 bases spanning the gap. The CDR3 contains 15 residues. For the CDR3, the DNA is TGCGCCAGCAGCCAACCTGATTTAGGGGAAGAGACCCAGTACTTC. It yields the protein CASSQPDLGEETQYF.

The chain recombines TRBV6-4 with TRBJ2-1, with TRBD2 identical over 10 bases. This CDR3 is 14 amino acids long. V shed 7 bases and J 8 bases; nucleotides not matched to a gene: 8. The germline V gene encodes CDR1 MRHNA and CDR2 SNTAGT. CDR3 in DNA: TGTGCCAGCAAACTGGAGCGGGAGGGCCATGAGCAGTTCTTC. Translated, it gives CASKLEREGHEQFF.

The CDR3 DNA follows: TGTGCCACCAGCAGAGATCCCTCTGTTGTCAAAAACATTCAGTACTTC. Its protein product is CATSRDPSVVKNIQYF. The rearrangement joins TRBV15 to TRBJ2-4; D remains unclear. Deletions cut 0 bases from V and 3 bases from J, with 12 bases between. CDR3 length: 16 residues. The germline CDR1 and CDR2 sequences are LNHNV and YYDKDF (reference sequence).

The chain uses TRBV29-1 and TRBJ1-4; no firm D call. Per germline, CDR1 SQVTM and CDR2 ANQGSEA. CDR3 length: 13 residues. V was shortened by 5 bases and J by 8 bases, with 15 bases between the two germline ends. CDR3 protein: CSVSVQNLEKLFF. The CDR3 bases are TGCAGCGTTTCGGTTCAGAACTTAGAAAAACTGTTTTTT.

The chain employs TRBV5-1 and TRBJ2-1; 11 bases are a match to TRBD2. Losses at the gene ends were 4 bases for V and 6 bases for J; bases not matched to a gene: 12. CDR1 SGHRS and CDR2 YFSETQ come from the germline V gene. The CDR3 sequence is 17 residues long. The CDR3 DNA reads as TGCGCCAGCAGCCTTCCCTTAGCGGGAGGGGAGTCCAATGAGCAGTTCTTC. Its protein is CASSLPLAGGESNEQFF.

The chain employs TRBV29-1 and TRBJ2-7, with 9 bases fitting TRBD2. The V gene's germline CDR1 is SQVTM and CDR2 ANQGSEA. V shed 8 bases and J 7 bases; nucleotides not matched to a gene: 12. This CDR3 region has 13 residues. Here the CDR3 reads CSITSGLAREQYF. CDR3 sequence (DNA): TGCAGCATCACCTCGGGACTAGCTCGGGAGCAGTACTTC.

J is TRBJ1-5 and V is TRBV7-8; the match to TRBD1 covers 8 bases. Trimming took 5 bases from V and 4 from J; bases not matched to a gene: 10. CDR1 and CDR2 from the germline V gene are SGHVS and FQNEAQ. This CDR3 is 16 amino acids long. The DNA of the CDR3 is TGTGCCAGCAGCGTTGCCGGGACAGGTCAAAATCAGCCCCAGCATTTT. Its protein is CASSVAGTGQNQPQHF.

The rearrangement uses TRBV19 and TRBJ1-2, with 7 nucleotides matching TRBD1. V was clipped by 4 bases and J by 3 bases; unmatched bases: 2. The CDR3 totals 13 residues. Germline V CDR1 and CDR2: LNHDA, SQIVND (reference sequence). CDR3 in DNA: TGTGCCAGTAGTAGCAGGGGGTACTATGGCTACACCTTC. Translation: CASSSRGYYGYTF.

The V gene is TRBV19, the J gene TRBJ2-1, with D perhaps TRBD2 (5 bases). Per the germline V gene, CDR1 is LNHDA and CDR2 is SQIVND (reference sequence). Trimming left V 7 bases short and J 6 bases short, with 13 bases between. The CDR3 extends over 13 amino acids. DNA for the CDR3: TGTGCCAGTAATCCCGGGAATCTCAATGAGCAGTTCTTC. Protein sequence: CASNPGNLNEQFF.

The chain has TRBV11-2 and TRBJ2-5; D is perhaps TRBD2 (6 bases). The CDR3 has 14 residues. The germline V gene encodes CDR1 SGHAT and CDR2 FQNNGV. Trimming cost V 6 bases and J 2 bases, with 13 bases left between them. The CDR3 loop is CASSQGLRQETQYF. DNA of the CDR3: TGTGCCAGCAGTCAGGGACTTCGGCAAGAGACCCAGTACTTC. The variable domain in full, with the rest retrieved from reference TRBV11-2 and TRBJ2-5, is EAGVAQSPRYKIIEKRQSVAFWCNPISGHATLYWYQQILGQGPKLLIQFQNNGVVDDSQLPKDRFSAERLKGVDSTLKIQPAKLEDSAVYLCASSQGLRQETQYFGPGTRLLVL.